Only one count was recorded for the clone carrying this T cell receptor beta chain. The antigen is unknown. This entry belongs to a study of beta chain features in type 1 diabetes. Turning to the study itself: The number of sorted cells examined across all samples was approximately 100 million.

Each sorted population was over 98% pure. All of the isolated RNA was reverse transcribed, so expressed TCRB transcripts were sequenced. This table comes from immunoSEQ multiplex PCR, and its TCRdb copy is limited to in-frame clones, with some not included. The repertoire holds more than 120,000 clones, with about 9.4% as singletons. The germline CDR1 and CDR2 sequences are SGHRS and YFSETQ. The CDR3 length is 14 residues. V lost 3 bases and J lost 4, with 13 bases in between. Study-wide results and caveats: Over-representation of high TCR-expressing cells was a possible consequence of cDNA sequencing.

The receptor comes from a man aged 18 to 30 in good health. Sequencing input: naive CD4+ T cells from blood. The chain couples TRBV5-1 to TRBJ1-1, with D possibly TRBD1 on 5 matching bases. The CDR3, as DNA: TGCGCCAGCAGCTCACCCGGGGGAGCCACTGAAGCTTTCTTT. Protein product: CASSSPGGATEAFF.